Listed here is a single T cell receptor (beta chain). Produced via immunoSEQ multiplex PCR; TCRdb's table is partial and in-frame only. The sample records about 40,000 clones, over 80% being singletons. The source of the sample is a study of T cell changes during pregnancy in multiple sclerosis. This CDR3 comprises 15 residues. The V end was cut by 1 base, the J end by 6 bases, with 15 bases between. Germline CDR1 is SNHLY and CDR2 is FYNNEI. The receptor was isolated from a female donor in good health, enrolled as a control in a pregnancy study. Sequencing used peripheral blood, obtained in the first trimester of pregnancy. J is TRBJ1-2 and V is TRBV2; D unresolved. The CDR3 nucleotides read TGTGCCAGCAGTGAAGTATACCCAGTCGATGATGGCTACACCTTC. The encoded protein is CASSEVYPVDDGYTF.